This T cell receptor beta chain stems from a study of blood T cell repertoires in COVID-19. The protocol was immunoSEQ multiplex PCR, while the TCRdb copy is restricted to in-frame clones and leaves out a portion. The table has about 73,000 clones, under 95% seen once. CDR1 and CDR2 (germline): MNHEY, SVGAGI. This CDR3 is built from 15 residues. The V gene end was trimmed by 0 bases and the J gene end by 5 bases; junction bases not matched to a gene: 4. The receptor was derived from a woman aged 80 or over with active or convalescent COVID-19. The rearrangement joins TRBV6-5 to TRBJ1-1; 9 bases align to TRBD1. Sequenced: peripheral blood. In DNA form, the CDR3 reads TGTGCCAGCAGTTACTCAGGACAGGGGCGAACTGAAGCTTTCTTT. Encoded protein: CASSYSGQGRTEAFF.